Listed below are T cell receptor beta chains from one sample, sequenced in a study of cytomegalovirus exposure and HLA in healthy donors. Some clones are missing from TCRdb's copy, which holds only in-frame ones; the method was immunoSEQ multiplex PCR. Here the sample spans roughly 120,000 clones, more than 75% being singletons. Sequenced input: PBMCs. The receptors originated from a woman aged 30 to 39 in good health and CMV-seronegative. Each CDR3 is given with its conserved first and last residue. Each record gives: D gene, clone size, CDR3 length, J gene, V gene, CDR3 protein, CDR3 DNA. D genes are given only for firm matches. Clone size, where shown, is once, few, many, or a class for clones that have expanded.

>-|-|15|TRBJ1-4|TRBV6-5
CASSSDRILNEKLFF
TGTGCCAGCAGTTCCGACAGGATCTTGAATGAAAAACTGTTTTTT
>-|-|13|TRBJ2-1|TRBV18
CASSPRLDGEQFF
TGTGCCAGCTCACCAAGACTAGATGGTGAGCAGTTCTTC
>-|-|15|TRBJ2-1|TRBV7-3
CASSLSGGEINEQFF
TGTGCCAGCAGCTTAAGCGGCGGGGAGATCAATGAGCAGTTCTTC
>TRBD1|-|15|TRBJ2-1|TRBV13
CASSLAGQVYNEQFF
TGTGCCAGCAGCTTAGCGGGACAGGTATACAATGAGCAGTTCTTC
>TRBD2|-|17|TRBJ2-2|TRBV9
CASSVPGGNANTGELFF
TGTGCCAGCAGCGTCCCGGGGGGAAACGCGAACACCGGGGAGCTGTTTTTT
>TRBD2|-|19|TRBJ2-2|TRBV9
CASSPRSASGGSNTGELFF
TGTGCCAGCAGCCCCCGTAGTGCTAGCGGGGGATCAAACACCGGGGAGCTGTTTTTT
>TRBD1|-|15|TRBJ1-2|TRBV4-3
CASSQDQGGRGGYTF
TGCGCCAGCAGCCAAGACCAGGGGGGCCGGGGGGGCTACACCTTC
>TRBD1|once|18|TRBJ2-5|TRBV5-1
CASSLTKPGQGRIETQYF
TGCGCCAGCAGTCTAACCAAGCCGGGACAGGGAAGAATAGAGACCCAGTACTTC
>-|-|14|TRBJ1-4|TRBV7-2
CASSLAGGGEKLFF
TGTGCCAGCAGCTTAGCAGGGGGTGGGGAAAAACTGTTTTTT
>TRBD2|-|15|TRBJ2-2|TRBV5-1
CASSPSGANTGELFF
TGCGCCAGCAGCCCAAGCGGGGCTAACACCGGGGAGCTGTTTTTT
>TRBD2|-|16|TRBJ2-7|TRBV9
CASSPSGGAVSYEQYF
TGTGCCAGCAGCCCTAGCGGGGGGGCGGTTTCCTACGAGCAGTACTTC
>TRBD2|-|17|TRBJ2-5|TRBV9
CASSPGLAGGDLETQYF
TGTGCCAGCAGCCCGGGACTAGCGGGGGGGGATCTAGAGACCCAGTACTTC
>-|-|15|TRBJ1-1|TRBV4-1
CASSHGRHPNTEAFF
TGCGCCAGCAGCCATGGGAGACACCCGAACACTGAAGCTTTCTTT
>TRBD1|-|15|TRBJ2-5|TRBV5-1
CASRPPGQGWETQYF
TGCGCCAGCAGACCACCGGGACAGGGGTGGGAGACCCAGTACTTC
>-|-|13|TRBJ1-1|TRBV27
CASSFRVGTEAFF
TGTGCCAGCAGTTTCAGGGTGGGCACTGAAGCTTTCTTT
>TRBD1|-|13|TRBJ2-7|TRBV2
CASRPTGAYEQYF
TGTGCCAGCAGACCGACAGGGGCCTACGAGCAGTACTTC
>-|-|16|TRBJ2-3|TRBV5-1
CASSPYGTSQGDTQYF
TGCGCCAGCAGCCCGTATGGGACTTCGCAGGGAGATACGCAGTATTTT